The 10 T cell receptor beta chains listed next were all sequenced from one sample in a study of blood T cell repertoires in COVID-19. Profiling relied on immunoSEQ multiplex PCR, and the TCRdb table lists in-frame clones only, not all of them. The repertoire holds 200,000 to 250,000 clones, with about four fifths as singletons. The sample taken for sequencing was PBMCs or T cells enriched from blood (not recorded which). Source of these receptors: a woman aged 40 to 50 who had recovered from COVID-19.

This chain links TRBV7-9 with TRBJ1-4; the match to TRBD1 covers 9 bases. Losses at the gene ends were 2 bases for V and 8 bases for J; bases not matched to a gene: 3. The V gene's germline CDR1 is SEHNR and CDR2 FQNEAQ (reference sequence). CDR3 length: 14 amino acids. This chain's CDR3 is CASSLWDREEKLFF. CDR3 coding DNA: TGTGCCAGCAGCTTATGGGACAGGGAAGAAAAACTGTTTTTT.

The chain links TRBV7-3 to TRBJ2-5; 12 bases are shared with TRBD2. Germline-derived CDR1 and CDR2 are SGHTA and FQGTGA. V gave up 2 bases and J gave up 5 bases; unmatched junction bases: 6. This CDR3 spans 16 amino acids. This CDR3 is CASSLGGLAGRETQYF. The CDR3 region has the DNA TGTGCCAGCAGCTTAGGAGGACTAGCGGGACGGGAGACCCAGTACTTC.

This chain links TRBV2 with TRBJ1-4; 8 positions match TRBD1. Germline V gives CDR1 SNHLY, CDR2 FYNNEI. The V gene end was trimmed by 2 bases and the J gene end by 3 bases; junction bases not matched to a gene: 8. There are 17 residues in the CDR3. Written as DNA, the CDR3 is TGTGCCAGCAGTGAACTCAGGCAACAGGGGGCTAATGAAAAACTGTTTTTT. Protein sequence: CASSELRQQGANEKLFF. Drawing the rest from reference TRBV2 and TRBJ1-4, the complete variable domain is EPEVTQTPSHQVTQMGQEVILRCVPISNHLYFYWYRQILGQKVEFLVSFYNNEISEKSEIFDDQFSVERPDGSNFTLKIRSTKLEDSAMYFCASSELRQQGANEKLFFGSGTQLSVL.

V usage is TRBV7-2 and J usage is TRBJ2-5, with a tentative D call TRBD2 (6 bases). Trimming removed 2 bases from V and 4 bases from J, with 20 bases in between. The CDR3 covers 17 residues. Per the germline V gene, CDR1 is SGHTA and CDR2 is FQGNSA. CDR3 coding DNA: TGTGCCAGCAGCTTAATGACGTTGCAGGCGGGGAGAGAGACCCAGTACTTC. It encodes CASSLMTLQAGRETQYF.

This clone was counted many times. The chain combines TRBV9 with TRBJ1-6; TRBD1 agrees at 7 bases. V lost 1 base, J lost 7 bases, and 2 bases stayed unmatched. The germline gives CDR1 SGDLS, CDR2 YYNGEE. This CDR3 region has 14 residues. The CDR3 DNA is TGTGCCAGCAGCGTATCAGGGGGAAATTCACCCCTCCACTTT. The encoded protein is CASSVSGGNSPLHF.

This clone was detected only once. The chain has TRBV12-3 or TRBV12-4 and TRBJ2-7; perhaps TRBD1 as D (6 bases). The CDR3 is made up of 12 amino acids. V lost 3 bases, J lost 4 bases, and 7 bases lay in between. The CDR3 is CASSLGAYEQYF. The DNA for the CDR3 is TGTGCCAGCAGTTTGGGGGCGTACGAGCAGTACTTC.

The rearrangement links TRBV24-1 to TRBJ2-3; D unresolved. The V gene's germline CDR1 is KGHDR and CDR2 SFDVKD. This CDR3 has 14 amino acids. The V end lost 4 bases, the J end lost 3 bases, and 10 bases lay between the germline ends. CDR3 sequence reads: CATSDPLLTDTQYF. The CDR3 nucleotides read TGTGCCACCAGTGACCCTTTATTAACAGATACGCAGTATTTT.

The chain has TRBV21-1 and TRBJ2-1; the table calls TRBD1, which could not be checked here. TRBV21-1 has pseudogene status. The CDR3 length is 15 residues. The CDR3 here is CASSKQGRSYNEQFF. The CDR3 region has the DNA TGTGCCAGCAGCAAACAGGGTAGATCCTACAATGAGCAGTTCTTC.

The chain carries TRBV27 and TRBJ2-7, with TRBD1 matching 7 bases. Germline values: CDR1 MNHEY, CDR2 SMNVEV (reference sequence). The trim removed 6 bases at V and 1 base at J, leaving 3 bases unmatched. The length of the CDR3 is 13 residues. CDR3 protein: CASSPGQSYEQYF. The CDR3 nucleotides are TGTGCCAGCAGCCCGGGACAGTCCTACGAGCAGTACTTC.

The chain carries TRBV29-1 and TRBJ1-4, with D perhaps matching TRBD1 (6 bases). V shed 6 bases and J shed 5 bases, with 13 bases lying between them. Germline V CDR1 and CDR2: SQVTM, ANQGSEA. CDR3 length: 13 amino acids. CDR3 residues: CSVRTEPNEKLFF. The CDR3 nucleotides read TGCAGCGTACGGACAGAACCGAATGAAAAACTGTTTTTT.